A single sample gave rise to the 32 T cell receptor beta chains below, sequenced in a study of naive and memory T cell subsets. Findings of the study overall: Possibly reflecting memory cells re-expressing CD45RA, a few larger clonotypes occurred in naive repertoires, especially CD8.

Both TRBC1 and TRBC2 were covered by a beta constant-region primer of two equimolar oligonucleotides. Four rounds of PCR amplified the ligated cDNA using nested alpha and beta constant-region primers plus SP2. TCRdb re-called the UMI-ligation and nested PCR reads through MiXCR, storing one row per CDR3 protein. The sample includes about 140,000 distinct CDR3 sequences, 15% to 25% seen only once; the top ten take about 0.57%. These receptors lack a known antigen. The sample taken for sequencing was naive CD8+ T cells from blood. The receptor set was obtained from a human donor in good health.

This chain joins TRBV9 and TRBJ2-1; 8 bases are a match to TRBD1. Germline V gene data show CDR1 as SGDLS and CDR2 as YYNGEE. J lost 7 bases, V lost 3 bases, and 6 bases had no gene match. This CDR3 has 14 amino acids. The DNA for the CDR3 is TGTGCCAGCAGCGCGACAGGGGATTCGAATGAGCAGTTCTTC. It encodes CASSATGDSNEQFF.

The V and J genes are TRBV6-2 or TRBV6-3 and TRBJ2-2, with TRBD1 identical over 8 bases. The germline V gene has CDR1 MNHEY and CDR2 SVGEGT. CDR3 length: 17 residues. Trimming at V came to 2 bases and at J to 0 bases, leaving 5 bases not matched to a gene. This CDR3 is CASSYGDRSTNTGELFF. Written as DNA, the CDR3 is TGTGCCAGCAGTTACGGGGACAGGTCTACGAACACCGGGGAGCTGTTTTTT.

J is TRBJ1-1 and V is TRBV7-9; no definite D call. The V end was cut by 2 bases, the J end by 4 bases, with 5 bases between. The CDR3 sequence is 12 residues long. Looked up from germline, CDR1 is SEHNR and CDR2 is FQNEAQ (reference sequence). CDR3 in amino acids: CASSLMGTEAFF. CDR3 sequence (DNA): TGTGCCAGCAGCTTAATGGGCACTGAAGCTTTCTTT.

The rearrangement links TRBV4-1 to TRBJ2-1; 13 bases fit TRBD2. Germline CDR1 is MGHRA and CDR2 is YSYEKL. The CDR3 loop spans 17 amino acids. The trim removed 3 bases at V and 7 bases at J, leaving 9 bases unmatched. Written as DNA, the CDR3 is TGCGCCAGCAGCCATCTCCTAACTAGCGGGAGGGCAAATGAGCAGTTCTTC. Residues: CASSHLLTSGRANEQFF.

This clonotype was detected only a few times. The CDR3 bases are TGTGCCAGCAGCTTCTCAAGGGGCAAAAACATTCAGTACTTC. Amino acids: CASSFSRGKNIQYF. V usage is TRBV13 and J usage is TRBJ2-4; possibly TRBD1 for D (5 bases). This CDR3 has 14 residues. Germline CDR1 PRHDT, CDR2 FYEKMQ (reference sequence). V shed 3 bases and J shed 3 bases, with 9 bases lying between them.

This clonotype has only a few counts. J is TRBJ2-3 and V is TRBV27, with D possibly matching TRBD1 (5 bases). CDR1 and CDR2 (germline): MNHEY, SMNVEV (reference sequence). Trimming took off 2 bases at V and 6 bases at J, with 12 bases between the two ends. CDR3 length: 14 residues. Written as DNA, the CDR3 is TGTGCCAGCAGTTTAAGGGGCTTCGAGGATACGCAGTATTTT. Translated: CASSLRGFEDTQYF.

In its sample, this clonotype was seen a few times. This rearrangement joins TRBV6-5 to TRBJ2-7; TRBD2 matches 7 bases. Unmatched junction bases numbered 7, after V lost 0 bases and J lost 5 bases. Germline-derived CDR1 and CDR2 are MNHEY and SVGAGI. This CDR3 is 15 amino acids long. The CDR3 sequence: CASSYSAGVVDEQYF. CDR3 DNA sequence: TGTGCCAGCAGTTACTCCGCGGGAGTAGTAGACGAGCAGTACTTC.

The rearrangement links TRBV20-1 to TRBJ2-7, with TRBD2 matching 8 bases. The V gene's germline CDR1 is DFQATT and CDR2 SNEGSKA (reference sequence). V lost 3 bases and J lost 1; bases outside the gene matches: 2. This CDR3 has 13 amino acids. The CDR3 here is CSARKRGSYEQYF. The DNA of the CDR3 is TGCAGTGCTAGGAAGCGGGGGTCCTACGAGCAGTACTTC.

There are a few counts of this clonotype. V and J are TRBV14 and TRBJ1-1; D gene ambiguous. This CDR3 spans 14 amino acids. The germline V gene has CDR1 SGHDN and CDR2 FVKESK. Trimming cost V 0 bases and J 6 bases, with 11 bases left between them. In nucleotides, the CDR3 is TGTGCCAGCAGCCAAGATCCACGTTTGTCTGAAGCTTTCTTT. This gives the protein CASSQDPRLSEAFF.

The genes are TRBV12-5 and TRBJ1-1; no clear D. Germline V gives CDR1 LGHNT, CDR2 FRNRAP. V lost 5 bases to trimming and J lost 4 bases, with 8 bases between them. The CDR3 totals 12 residues. The CDR3 sequence: CASGLPGTEAFF. The CDR3 DNA is TGTGCTAGTGGTCTTCCGGGCACTGAAGCTTTCTTT.

This rearrangement joins TRBV6-2 or TRBV6-3 to TRBJ2-3; D remains ambiguous. The germline V gene encodes CDR1 MNHEY and CDR2 SVGEGT. V shed 6 bases and J shed 4 bases, with 14 bases lying between them. CDR3 length: 14 residues. This chain's CDR3 is CASRPRFLADTQYF. Here the CDR3 DNA reads TGTGCCAGCAGGCCTAGATTCCTGGCAGATACGCAGTATTTT.

The gene calls are TRBV27 and TRBJ2-1; D is possibly TRBD1 (6 bases). CDR1 and CDR2 from the germline V gene are MNHEY and SMNVEV (reference sequence). V lost 4 bases and J lost 1, with 11 bases in between. The CDR3 length is 15 residues. The CDR3 loop reads CASSSLQGSYNEQFF. For the CDR3, the DNA is TGTGCCAGCAGTTCCCTACAGGGTTCCTACAATGAGCAGTTCTTC.

This clonotype was seen a few times. V gene TRBV15 combines with J gene TRBJ1-4, with D possibly TRBD1 on 6 matching bases. The germline V gene encodes CDR1 LNHNV and CDR2 YYDKDF (reference sequence). Trimming stripped 1 base from V and 8 bases from J, with 11 bases between. This CDR3 has 14 residues. CDR3 sequence (DNA): TGTGCCACCAGCAGAGGTTTCGGACAGGAAAAACTGTTTTTT. Protein: CATSRGFGQEKLFF.

This sequence joins TRBV6-1 and TRBJ2-1, with 8 bases fitting TRBD1. Trimming at V came to 2 bases and at J to 4 bases, leaving 7 bases not matched to a gene. The germline V gene has CDR1 MNHNS and CDR2 SASEGT. The CDR3 is made up of 16 amino acids. The DNA for the CDR3 is TGTGCCAGCAGTGAACTATGGGGACAGGTATACAATGAGCAGTTCTTC. Translated: CASSELWGQVYNEQFF.

The chain has TRBV4-1 and TRBJ2-3; 8 bases are shared with TRBD2. CDR3 size: 16 residues. V trimming: 1 base; J trimming: 4 bases; junction bases outside the gene matches: 7. Germline V lookup: CDR1 MGHRA, CDR2 YSYEKL. Here the CDR3 reads CASSQAGGRSADTQYF. The CDR3 DNA sequence: TGCGCCAGCAGCCAAGCGGGAGGGAGGTCCGCAGATACGCAGTATTTT.

This clonotype has just a few counts. The rearrangement links TRBV4-3 to TRBJ2-1, with 7 positions matching TRBD2. Germline loops: CDR1 LGHNA, CDR2 YSLEER. The trim removed 0 bases at V and 9 bases at J, leaving 14 bases unmatched. This CDR3 is built from 17 residues. The CDR3 reads CASSQDLGGSVLSEQFF. CDR3 coding DNA: TGCGCCAGCAGCCAAGATCTTGGCGGGAGTGTATTAAGTGAGCAGTTCTTC.

This clonotype was picked up a small number of times. J is TRBJ1-3 and V is TRBV27, with 7 bases that match TRBD1. The CDR3 length is 18 residues. The trim removed 0 bases at V and 0 bases at J, leaving 8 bases unmatched. In germline, CDR1 is MNHEY, CDR2 SMNVEV (reference sequence). CDR3 amino acids: CASSLSFRDRTSGNTIYF. The CDR3 DNA reads TGTGCCAGCAGTTTATCTTTCCGGGACAGAACCTCTGGAAACACCATATATTTT.

This clonotype was recorded many times. V is TRBV28 and J is TRBJ2-7; 10 bases align to TRBD2. The CDR3 loop spans 14 amino acids. Germline lookup yields CDR1 MDHEN and CDR2 SYDVKM. V shed 5 bases and J 4 bases; nucleotides not matched to a gene: 5. The CDR3 nucleotides are TGTGCCAGCAGTCTAGCGGGAGAGGTGTACGAGCAGTACTTC. The encoded protein is CASSLAGEVYEQYF.

The chain joins TRBV27 to TRBJ2-3, with D uncertain. The V gene lost 5 bases and the J gene lost 0 bases, with 9 bases spanning the gap. This CDR3 has 14 amino acids. Germline CDR1 and CDR2: MNHEY and SMNVEV (reference sequence). This chain's CDR3 is CASSVLGSTDTQYF. The CDR3 region has the DNA TGTGCCAGCAGTGTCCTAGGTAGCACAGATACGCAGTATTTT.

The CDR3 DNA reads as TGTGCCAGCAGTCACGGGACAGACTCGAACACCGGGGAGCTGTTTTTT. This sequence encodes CASSHGTDSNTGELFF. The chain combines TRBV7-8 with TRBJ2-2, with 7 bases identical to TRBD1. Germline V gene sequence: CDR1 SGHVS, CDR2 FQNEAQ. This CDR3 spans 16 amino acids. Trimming cost V 6 bases and J 0 bases; bases outside gene matches: 7.

CDR3 protein: CASSQDISSVGFSGNTIYF. CDR3 nucleotides: TGTGCCAGCAGCCAAGATATCTCGAGTGTTGGGTTTTCTGGAAACACCATATATTTT. The chain uses TRBV14 and TRBJ1-3; no clear D. Germline V gene data show CDR1 as SGHDN and CDR2 as FVKESK. Trimming removed 0 bases at V and 1 base at J, with 19 bases between. The CDR3 length is 19 residues.

This clonotype was picked up a small number of times. This chain connects TRBV4-1 to TRBJ2-5; D possibly matches TRBD1 or TRBD2 (6 bases each). The CDR3 has 15 residues. In germline, CDR1 is MGHRA, CDR2 YSYEKL. Trimming took 5 bases from V and 2 from J, leaving 15 bases between them. The CDR3, as DNA: TGCGCCAGCAGCTTCCGACAGGCGGGGCAAGAGACCCAGTACTTC. Its protein is CASSFRQAGQETQYF.

This clonotype came up a few times. V gene TRBV12-3 or TRBV12-4 combines with J gene TRBJ2-3; D call uncertain. Trimming took off 4 bases at V and 1 base at J, with 9 bases between the two ends. This CDR3 comprises 14 residues. The CDR3 DNA reads as TGTGCCAGCAGTTATCCTGAGCGCACAGATACGCAGTATTTT. Translation gives CASSYPERTDTQYF.

This chain uses TRBV13 with TRBJ2-5; tentative D call: TRBD1 (6 bases). This CDR3 region has 14 residues. Trimming took off 5 bases at V and 2 bases at J, with 12 bases between the two ends. Germline lookup yields CDR1 PRHDT and CDR2 FYEKMQ (reference sequence). The CDR3 DNA reads TGTGCCAGCAGCACCAGGGGCGGGCAAGAGACCCAGTACTTC. This sequence encodes CASSTRGGQETQYF.

This chain links TRBV4-3 with TRBJ2-1; the match to TRBD1 covers 8 bases. V was clipped by 4 bases and J by 3 bases; unmatched bases: 5. The CDR3 runs 15 residues. Germline values: CDR1 LGHNA, CDR2 YSLEER. CDR3 amino acids: CASSPGQGRYNEQFF. Written as DNA, the CDR3 is TGCGCCAGCAGCCCAGGACAGGGTCGCTACAATGAGCAGTTCTTC.

This clonotype has just a few counts. V and J are TRBV28 and TRBJ2-7, with a tentative D call TRBD2 (5 bases). Germline values: CDR1 MDHEN, CDR2 SYDVKM. V gave up 4 bases and J gave up 2 bases, with 15 bases separating them. The CDR3 extends over 15 amino acids. The CDR3 DNA sequence: TGTGCCAGCAGTTCTAGAGAACGGGATCCCTACGAGCAGTACTTC. Its protein product is CASSSRERDPYEQYF.

This clonotype turned up a few times. V and J are TRBV5-1 and TRBJ2-1; maybe TRBD2 (6 bases). The CDR3 runs 15 residues. Germline CDR1 and CDR2: SGHRS and YFSETQ. The V gene lost 4 bases and the J gene lost 8 bases, with 19 bases spanning the gap. The CDR3 loop is CASSPPGGPYDEQFF. CDR3 coding DNA: TGCGCCAGCAGCCCCCCCGGAGGGCCGTACGATGAGCAGTTCTTC.

This clonotype has just a few counts. V and J are TRBV6-5 and TRBJ2-1; maybe TRBD2 (6 bases). The CDR3 runs to 13 residues. Germline CDR1 reads MNHEY; CDR2 reads SVGAGI. V gave up 0 bases and J gave up 8 bases, with 8 bases separating them. Here the CDR3 reads CASSYSRGDEQFF. CDR3 bases: TGTGCCAGCAGTTACTCGCGGGGTGATGAGCAGTTCTTC.

The chain is built from TRBV30 and TRBJ1-6; maybe TRBD1 (5 bases). The CDR3 is 12 residues long. The V and J ends lost 1 base and 16 bases respectively, with 14 bases between them. The germline gives CDR1 GTSNPN, CDR2 SVGIG (reference sequence). CDR3 loop: CAWSAGLGELHF. DNA for the CDR3: TGTGCCTGGAGTGCCGGCCTAGGGGAACTCCACTTT.

As for this clonotype: At one boundary the junction diverges from the germline segment, which might be a read error. The rearrangement joins TRBV29-1 to TRBJ2-7; 8 positions agree with TRBD2. The CDR3 loop spans 13 amino acids. Per germline, CDR1 SQVTM and CDR2 ANQGSEA. CDR3 sequence reads: CGVEGTSVYEQYF. The DNA for the CDR3 is TGCGGCGTTGAAGGGACTAGTGTGTACGAGCAGTACTTC.

This clonotype appeared many times. The chain has TRBV12-3 or TRBV12-4 and TRBJ1-2; D is uncertain. V lost 3 bases and J lost 8, with 16 bases in between. The CDR3 runs 14 residues. The CDR3 is CASSLAPEGYGYTF. The CDR3 bases are TGTGCCAGCAGTTTGGCACCAGAGGGTTACGGCTACACCTTC.

The gene calls are TRBV19 and TRBJ2-1, with TRBD2 matching 13 bases. CDR3 size: 17 residues. V lost 5 bases and J lost 8; bases outside the gene matches: 12. Germline values: CDR1 LNHDA, CDR2 SQIVND (reference sequence). The CDR3 sequence is CASSPSLAGGLIDEQFF. The CDR3 DNA sequence: TGTGCCAGTAGTCCCTCACTAGCGGGAGGGTTAATCGATGAGCAGTTCTTC.